This TCR beta chain stems from a study of PD-1 blockade in classical Hodgkin lymphoma. Each of the patients experienced relapse following autologous stem cell transplantation, and their brentuximab vedotin exposure differed. PBMCs were thawed, and CD8+ T cells were then isolated from them by magnetic negative selection. The ends were cut back, 2 bases at V and 1 base at J, with 12 bases in the middle. Germline values: CDR1 MGHRA, CDR2 YSYEKL. CDR3 length: 15 amino acids. By sample fraction, this clone is large (0.1 to 1%). TCRdb's table, derived via immunoSEQ multiplex PCR, lists solely in-frame clones and lacks some. The data show 900 to 1,000 clones, 65% to 90% seen once.

This chain uses TRBV4-1 with TRBJ2-7; D possibly matches TRBD1 or TRBD2 (5 bases each). The sequencing here drew on CD8+ T cells from blood, taken at baseline. This clonotype was sampled from a human donor with classical Hodgkin lymphoma. In DNA form, the CDR3 reads TGCGCCAGCAGCCAAAATCGGGACGTTTCCTACGAGCAGTACTTC. This translates into CASSQNRDVSYEQYF.